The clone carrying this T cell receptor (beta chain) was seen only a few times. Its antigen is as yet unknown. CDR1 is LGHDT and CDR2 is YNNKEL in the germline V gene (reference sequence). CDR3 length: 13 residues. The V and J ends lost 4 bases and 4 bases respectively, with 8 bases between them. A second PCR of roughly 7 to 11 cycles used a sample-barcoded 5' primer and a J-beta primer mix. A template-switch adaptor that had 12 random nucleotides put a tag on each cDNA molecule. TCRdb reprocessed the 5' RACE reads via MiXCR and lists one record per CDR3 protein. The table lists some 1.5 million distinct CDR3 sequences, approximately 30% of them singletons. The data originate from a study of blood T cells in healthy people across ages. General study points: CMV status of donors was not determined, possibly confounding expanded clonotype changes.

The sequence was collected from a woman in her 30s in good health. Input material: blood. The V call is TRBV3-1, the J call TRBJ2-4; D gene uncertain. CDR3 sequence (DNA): TGTGCCAGCAGCCGTACACCTAAAAACATTCAGTACTTC. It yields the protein CASSRTPKNIQYF.